The 26 T cell receptor beta chains given below trace back to one sample, sequenced in a study of human T cells and chemical hapten exposure (dated by TCRdb to about 2021). The time point label here, explained by the study, means: patch test 1, 2 weeks after DPC sensitization. Interpreted using the paper, the treatment or condition label stands for: therapeutic diphenylcyclopropenone sensitization with weekly scalp DPC. The receptor library was made with RACE. Instrument used: NextSeq 500. TCRdb reprocessing: public reads trimmed at Q25 with fastp, clones called with MiXCR, in-frame beta chains kept. Rows matching on CDR3 protein sequence are summarized as one entry with the most common DNA and genes. This sample is represented by tens of thousands of distinct CDR3 sequences; around a third of them were singletons. The ten largest account for about 8.9% of the sample. Here the sequenced sample was whole blood, taken in connection with sensitization to the hapten diphenylcyclopropenone (DPC). The receptors shown here come from a man aged 35-49 years with alopecia areata. Some clones in this sample may be carry-over from other donors' samples.

The chain employs TRBV4-2 and TRBJ1-6; a possible D gene is TRBD1 (5 bases). From germline, CDR1 is LGHNA and CDR2 YNFKEQ. Trimming stripped 1 base from V and 7 bases from J, with 11 bases between. The CDR3 runs 15 residues. In nucleotides, the CDR3 is TGTGCCAGCAGCCAAGTAGCCAGGGACAATTCACCCCTCCACTTT. Translation gives CASSQVARDNSPLHF.

The chain links TRBV20-1 to TRBJ2-7; 10 bases agree with TRBD1. The CDR3 runs to 13 residues. Trimming took 4 bases from V and 5 from J; bases not matched to a gene: 5. Germline CDR1 and CDR2: DFQATT and SNEGSKA (reference sequence). The CDR3 DNA is TGCAGTGCTACGGGGACAGGGGAGCACGAGCAGTACTTC. This translates into CSATGTGEHEQYF.

This chain connects TRBV28 to TRBJ1-4; a weak D match, TRBD1 (5 bases). The V end lost 3 bases, the J end lost 3 bases, and 8 bases lay between the germline ends. Germline V gives CDR1 MDHEN, CDR2 SYDVKM. This CDR3 comprises 14 residues. The CDR3 region is CASSFRGANEKLFF. The CDR3 nucleotides are TGTGCCAGCAGTTTTCGGGGGGCTAATGAAAAACTGTTTTTT.

Only a few counts were recorded for this clonotype. The rearrangement links TRBV28 to TRBJ2-7; D is possibly TRBD1 (6 bases). Germline CDR1 is MDHEN and CDR2 is SYDVKM. The CDR3 totals 15 residues. V was cut by 4 bases and J by 1 base, with 14 bases left in between. Here the CDR3 DNA reads TGTGCCAGCAGTTCGCAGGGGATTGGGTCCTACGAGCAGTACTTC. This encodes CASSSQGIGSYEQYF.

This rearrangement joins TRBV4-1 to TRBJ2-2, with D hard to call. The CDR3 spans 14 residues. V dropped 4 bases and J dropped 2 bases, with 8 bases sitting between them. From germline, CDR1 is MGHRA and CDR2 YSYEKL. The CDR3 loop reads CASSRDGNTGELFF. Written as DNA, the CDR3 is TGCGCCAGCAGCCGTGACGGAAACACCGGGGAGCTGTTTTTT.

J is TRBJ1-1 and V is TRBV3-1, with D unclear. V was clipped by 0 bases and J by 5 bases, with 10 bases between them. The CDR3 has 14 residues. Germline lookup yields CDR1 LGHDT and CDR2 YNNKEL (reference sequence). Here the CDR3 DNA reads TGTGCCAGCAGCCAAGAGCACCGGGAAACTGAAGCTTTCTTT. Translated: CASSQEHRETEAFF.

The chain has TRBV25-1 and TRBJ2-5; possible D gene TRBD2, 6 bases. Trimming took off 3 bases at V and 1 base at J, with 12 bases between the two ends. The CDR3 contains 15 residues. CDR1 and CDR2 (germline): MGHDK, SYGVNS. In DNA form, the CDR3 reads TGTGCCAGCAGTGACGGGGGAGGTCCCCAAGAGACCCAGTACTTC. This encodes CASSDGGGPQETQYF.

This chain connects TRBV5-1 to TRBJ2-3, with a weak D call TRBD1 (5 bases). The CDR3 runs to 15 residues. Germline CDR1 SGHRS, CDR2 YFSETQ. Trimming removed 3 bases from V and 0 bases from J, with 11 bases in between. The CDR3 region has the DNA TGCGCCAGCAGCTGGGGCCTAGAGAGCACAGATACGCAGTATTTT. The encoded protein is CASSWGLESTDTQYF.

This clonotype came up a few times. The rearrangement links TRBV5-1 to TRBJ1-2; no firm D call. V dropped 2 bases and J dropped 4 bases, with 21 bases sitting between them. The CDR3 totals 17 residues. Germline loops: CDR1 SGHRS, CDR2 YFSETQ. CDR3 region: CASSLAPNEALVYGYTF. For the CDR3, the DNA is TGCGCCAGCAGCTTAGCGCCTAATGAGGCGCTTGTCTATGGCTACACCTTC.

This sequence joins TRBV27 and TRBJ2-7; D not certain. V was pared by 3 bases and J by 0 bases, with 9 bases between. The CDR3 runs 14 residues. Germline V gene data show CDR1 as MNHEY and CDR2 as SMNVEV (reference sequence). The CDR3 nucleotides are TGTGCCAGCAGTTTGTGGGGAAACTCCTACGAGCAGTACTTC. Translation gives CASSLWGNSYEQYF.

This rearrangement joins TRBV20-1 to TRBJ2-3; 9 nucleotides match TRBD1. This CDR3 has 13 residues. V shed 4 bases and J 5 bases; nucleotides not matched to a gene: 4. Germline V gives CDR1 DFQATT, CDR2 SNEGSKA (reference sequence). CDR3 coding DNA: TGCAGTGCTAATGACAGGGGGGAAGATACGCAGTATTTT. This encodes CSANDRGEDTQYF.

V gene TRBV4-2 combines with J gene TRBJ2-1, with D hard to call. V lost 0 bases to trimming and J lost 2 bases, with 8 bases between them. This CDR3 contains 15 residues. Germline assignment: CDR1 LGHNA and CDR2 YNFKEQ. CDR3 in amino acids: CASSQDNLAYNEQFF. CDR3 nucleotide sequence: TGTGCCAGCAGCCAAGACAATCTCGCCTACAATGAGCAGTTCTTC.

The chain carries TRBV12-3 or TRBV12-4 and TRBJ2-2; 14 bases fit TRBD2. This CDR3 has 16 amino acids. J lost 7 bases, V lost 4 bases, and 5 bases had no gene match. The CDR3 is CASSSGTSGRIGELFF. Written as DNA, the CDR3 is TGTGCCAGCAGTTCCGGGACTAGCGGGAGAATCGGGGAGCTGTTTTTT.

The chain employs TRBV28 and TRBJ2-3; the D gene is possibly TRBD2 (5 bases). The V and J ends lost 3 bases and 0 bases respectively, with 19 bases between them. Germline assignment: CDR1 MDHEN and CDR2 SYDVKM. The CDR3 extends over 18 amino acids. The CDR3 here is CASSFNGPGTPSTDTQYF. The CDR3 region has the DNA TGTGCCAGCAGTTTTAATGGACCGGGAACCCCTAGCACAGATACGCAGTATTTT. Using reference TRBV28 and TRBJ2-3 for the parts outside the CDR3, the full variable domain is DVKVTQSSRYLVKRTGEKVFLECVQDMDHENMFWYRQDPGLGLRLIYFSYDVKMKEKGDIPEGYSVSREKKERFSLILESASTNQTSMYLCASSFNGPGTPSTDTQYFGPGTRLTVL.

This clonotype was counted between two and nine times. The V gene is TRBV12-3 or TRBV12-4, the J gene TRBJ1-5; the D is unclear. V was pared by 2 bases and J by 0 bases, with 8 bases between. The CDR3 consists of 15 residues. The chain's CDR3 is CASSLSGYSNQPQHF. The CDR3 bases are TGTGCCAGCAGTTTAAGTGGATATAGCAATCAGCCCCAGCATTTT.

The table lists this clonotype with a few counts. The chain joins TRBV27 to TRBJ2-3, with no clear D. This CDR3 contains 13 residues. Germline V gives CDR1 MNHEY, CDR2 SMNVEV (reference sequence). With 2 bases removed from V and 0 bases from J, the gap between germline ends came to 3 bases. The CDR3 region has the DNA TGTGCCAGCAGTTTAAGAAGCACAGATACGCAGTATTTT. This gives the protein CASSLRSTDTQYF.

This clonotype was picked up a small number of times. CDR3 DNA: TGCGCCAGCAGCTCCCTAGCGGTTTCCTACAATGAGCAGTTCTTC. This sequence encodes CASSSLAVSYNEQFF. The chain recombines TRBV5-1 with TRBJ2-1; 7 bases map to TRBD2. This CDR3 contains 15 residues. Germline values: CDR1 SGHRS, CDR2 YFSETQ. V was pared by 3 bases and J by 1 base, with 4 bases of the junction left unmatched.

There are a few counts of this clonotype. The genes are TRBV6-1 and TRBJ1-5, with D perhaps matching TRBD1 (5 bases). The CDR3 is made up of 14 amino acids. Trimming took 6 bases from V and 2 from J, leaving 11 bases between them. Germline V gives CDR1 MNHNS, CDR2 SASEGT. In DNA form, the CDR3 reads TGTGCCAGCAGGGAGACAGTAGGCAATCAGCCCCAGCATTTT. This gives the protein CASRETVGNQPQHF.

In this sample, this clonotype turned up a few times. The rearrangement joins TRBV28 to TRBJ2-1; 10 nucleotides line up with TRBD2. V was clipped by 4 bases and J by 7 bases; unmatched bases: 7. Germline CDR1 MDHEN, CDR2 SYDVKM. The CDR3 consists of 15 residues. This chain's CDR3 is CASSSGTSAINEQFF. In DNA form, the CDR3 reads TGTGCCAGCAGTTCCGGGACTAGCGCAATAAATGAGCAGTTCTTC. Full variable domain (missing parts from reference TRBV28 and TRBJ2-1): DVKVTQSSRYLVKRTGEKVFLECVQDMDHENMFWYRQDPGLGLRLIYFSYDVKMKEKGDIPEGYSVSREKKERFSLILESASTNQTSMYLCASSSGTSAINEQFFGPGTRLTVL.

This clonotype was counted between two and nine times. The rearrangement links TRBV12-3 or TRBV12-4 to TRBJ2-1; unclear D gene. V lost 6 bases to trimming and J lost 3 bases, with 3 bases between them. CDR3 length: 11 residues. The CDR3 DNA is TGTGCCAGCAGGGTCTACAATGAGCAGTTCTTC. Translation gives CASRVYNEQFF.

This rearrangement joins TRBV10-1 to TRBJ2-5; 10 positions agree with TRBD1. The CDR3 length is 16 residues. Germline values: CDR1 WNHNN, CDR2 SYGVQD (reference sequence). The J segment lost 1 base and the V segment lost 2 bases, leaving 4 bases of the junction unmatched. This CDR3 reads CASSEGQGVTQETQYF. CDR3 nucleotides: TGCGCCAGCAGTGAGGGACAGGGGGTTACCCAAGAGACCCAGTACTTC.

This clonotype was observed a few times. The chain recombines TRBV27 with TRBJ2-4; TRBD2 matches 9 bases. The J segment lost 1 base and the V segment lost 7 bases, leaving 17 bases of the junction unmatched. Germline CDR1 reads MNHEY; CDR2 reads SMNVEV (reference sequence). The CDR3 sequence is 19 residues long. The CDR3 spells CASTLGREGECTAKNIQYF. The CDR3 region has the DNA TGTGCCAGCACCTTAGGGCGGGAGGGGGAGTGTACGGCCAAAAACATTCAGTACTTC.

The gene calls are TRBV11-2 and TRBJ2-3, with D possibly matching TRBD2 (6 bases). Deletions cut 0 bases from V and 3 bases from J, with 13 bases between. The CDR3 sequence is 16 residues long. Germline lookup yields CDR1 SGHAT and CDR2 FQNNGV. CDR3 in amino acids: CASSLEGGIGTDTQYF. CDR3 DNA: TGTGCCAGCAGCTTAGAAGGAGGGATAGGGACAGATACGCAGTATTTT.

CDR3 protein: CASRWTGGMRQYF. CDR3 sequence (DNA): TGCGCCAGCAGGTGGACAGGGGGTATGCGGCAGTACTTC. The rearrangement links TRBV5-1 to TRBJ2-7; TRBD1 matches at 10 bases. This CDR3 region has 13 residues. V lost 5 bases to trimming and J lost 9 bases; unmatched junction nucleotides: 8. Germline assignment: CDR1 SGHRS and CDR2 YFSETQ.

This chain uses TRBV29-1 with TRBJ2-1, with a weak D call TRBD2 (6 bases). V was cut by 3 bases and J by 4 bases, with 13 bases left in between. Germline values: CDR1 SQVTM, CDR2 ANQGSEA. The CDR3 contains 14 residues. The CDR3 nucleotides are TGCAGCGTTGATTCGGGAGAAGGGTACAATGAGCAGTTCTTC. Translation: CSVDSGEGYNEQFF.

V and J are TRBV20-1 and TRBJ2-7, with D maybe TRBD1 (5 bases). Deletions cut 6 bases from V and 4 bases from J, with 22 bases between. There are 15 residues in the CDR3. Germline-derived CDR1 and CDR2 are DFQATT and SNEGSKA (reference sequence). The CDR3 coding sequence is TGCAGTGCGACCACCTCAGGACAAGGTCTATACGAGCAGTACTTC. This sequence encodes CSATTSGQGLYEQYF.